The 17 T cell receptor beta chains reported below all come from one sample, sequenced in a study of T cells in Graves' hyperthyroidism and ophthalmopathy. TCR beta CDR3 sequences were amplified from RNA transcripts. First-round RT-PCR with HTBI primers amplified the TCR CDR3 region. TCRdb reanalysed the multiplex PCR reads using MiXCR and keeps one entry per CDR3 protein. The top ten clones hold roughly 11% of a sample with roughly 380,000 distinct CDR3 sequences, more than 11% of them seen once. The sequenced sample consisted of blood. The receptors were gathered from a woman between 55 and 75 years old with Graves' hyperthyroidism.

This clonotype was detected only a few times. CDR3 loop: CASSRRGSTDTQYF. For the CDR3, the DNA is TGCGCCAGCAGCCGCAGGGGCAGCACAGATACGCAGTATTTT. This chain connects TRBV5-1 to TRBJ2-3; D is perhaps TRBD1 (6 bases). Between the trimmed V and J ends, which lost 4 bases and 0 bases, there was a span of 9 bases. The CDR3 spans 14 residues. Germline loops: CDR1 SGHRS, CDR2 YFSETQ.

This clonotype was observed at least ten times. The rearrangement joins TRBV18 to TRBJ1-2, with D possibly TRBD1 on 6 matching bases. Trimming left V 3 bases short and J 2 bases short, with 13 bases between. Germline assignment: CDR1 KGHSH and CDR2 LQKENI. This CDR3 comprises 15 residues. The CDR3 sequence: CASSPLDSSNYGYTF. The CDR3 region has the DNA TGTGCCAGCTCACCTCTGGACAGCTCAAACTATGGCTACACCTTC.

The chain employs TRBV13 and TRBJ2-7; D unresolved. This CDR3 has 12 residues. Trimming stripped 7 bases from V and 5 bases from J, with 12 bases between. CDR1 PRHDT and CDR2 FYEKMQ come from the germline V gene (reference sequence). The CDR3 spells CASKGRRDEQYF. The CDR3, as DNA: TGTGCCAGCAAGGGTCGGCGCGACGAGCAGTACTTC.

The table lists this clonotype with a count of one. J is TRBJ1-2 and V is TRBV5-5; D gene unclear. The germline CDR1 and CDR2 sequences are SGHKS and YYEKEE (reference sequence). Deletions cut 4 bases from V and 6 bases from J, with 25 bases between. The CDR3 is 17 residues long. The CDR3 DNA follows: TGTGCCAGCAGCCCACCGTCGTGGAGAGGAGGCTTTGATGGCTACACCTTC. Encoded protein: CASSPPSWRGGFDGYTF.

This clonotype was detected ten times or more. The V gene is TRBV18, the J gene TRBJ1-5; possible D gene TRBD1, 6 bases. V gave up 4 bases and J gave up 1 base, with 11 bases separating them. The CDR3 is 15 amino acids. The germline gives CDR1 KGHSH, CDR2 LQKENI. The CDR3: CASSLAGTSNQPQHF. CDR3 nucleotides: TGTGCCAGCTCACTTGCCGGGACAAGCAATCAGCCCCAGCATTTT.

This clonotype was counted at least ten times. This rearrangement joins TRBV6-1 to TRBJ2-7; D is perhaps TRBD1 or TRBD2 (5 bases each). Deletions cut 9 bases from V and 1 base from J, with 13 bases between. Germline CDR1 MNHNS, CDR2 SASEGT. CDR3 size: 13 residues. The CDR3 loop is CASNRDGSYEQYF. CDR3 nucleotides: TGTGCCAGTAACCGGGACGGTTCCTACGAGCAGTACTTC.

This clonotype occurred many times. The chain recombines TRBV20-1 with TRBJ2-5, with 13 bases identical to TRBD2. J lost 5 bases, V lost 6 bases, and 12 bases had no gene match. CDR1 DFQATT and CDR2 SNEGSKA come from the germline V gene (reference sequence). CDR3 size: 16 residues. The CDR3 region is CSALARGGLAGETQYF. CDR3 DNA sequence: TGCAGTGCGCTCGCCCGTGGGGGACTAGCGGGGGAGACCCAGTACTTC.

This clonotype has only a few counts. The CDR3 spells CASSIAAGGTYEQYF. CDR3 DNA: TGTGCCAGTAGTATAGCCGCAGGGGGGACCTACGAGCAGTACTTC. The chain is built from TRBV19 and TRBJ2-7; perhaps TRBD1 as D (7 bases). Germline values: CDR1 LNHDA, CDR2 SQIVND (reference sequence). Trimming took 1 base from V and 2 from J, leaving 12 bases between them. The CDR3 loop spans 15 amino acids. Filled out from reference TRBV19 and TRBJ2-7, the complete variable domain reads DGGITQSPKYLFRKEGQNVTLSCEQNLNHDAMYWYRQDPGQGLRLIYYSQIVNDFQKGDIAEGYSVSREKKESFPLTVTSAQKNPTAFYLCASSIAAGGTYEQYFGPGTRLTVT.

This clonotype occurred many times. The chain has TRBV20-1 and TRBJ1-5; 12 bases agree with TRBD1. CDR1 is DFQATT and CDR2 is SNEGSKA in the germline V gene (reference sequence). With V trimmed by 0 bases and J by 2 bases, 14 bases remained unmatched. The CDR3 has 20 amino acids. CDR3 sequence: CSARDAGTGGLAWGNQPQHF. The DNA for the CDR3 is TGCAGTGCTAGAGACGCAGGGACAGGGGGCTTAGCTTGGGGCAATCAGCCCCAGCATTTT.

V is TRBV28 and J is TRBJ2-2, with TRBD2 matching 14 bases. V shed 5 bases, J shed 3 bases, and the junction held 2 bases outside the gene matches. The CDR3 spans 16 residues. The V gene's germline CDR1 is MDHEN and CDR2 SYDVKM. The CDR3 reads CASSTGLAGDTGELFF. Here the CDR3 DNA reads TGTGCCAGCAGTACGGGACTAGCGGGAGACACCGGGGAGCTGTTTTTT.

This clonotype appeared many times. The gene calls are TRBV7-9 and TRBJ2-7; D gene uncertain. Trimming shortened V by 1 base and J by 4 bases, and 11 bases separated the two germline ends. CDR3 size: 14 residues. The germline gives CDR1 SEHNR, CDR2 FQNEAQ (reference sequence). CDR3 DNA: TGTGCCAGCAGCTTAGGAGCCGTGGATTACGAGCAGTACTTC. Translation: CASSLGAVDYEQYF.

This clonotype was recorded at least ten times. The chain uses TRBV20-1 and TRBJ1-5; D remains ambiguous. There are 13 residues in the CDR3. Germline CDR1 and CDR2: DFQATT and SNEGSKA (reference sequence). Trimming cost V 0 bases and J 4 bases, with 7 bases left between them. The CDR3 DNA follows: TGCAGTGCTAGAGAACTGGGAAATCAGCCCCAGCATTTT. Its protein is CSARELGNQPQHF.

This clonotype came up a few times. The J gene is TRBJ2-7, the V gene TRBV30, with 7 bases identical to TRBD1. The CDR3 is 11 amino acids. The germline V gene encodes CDR1 GTSNPN and CDR2 SVGIG (reference sequence). V lost 5 bases, J lost 7 bases, and 5 bases stayed unmatched. As DNA, the CDR3 is TGTGCCTGGGGGACAGCTCGAGAGCAGTACTTC. It codes for CAWGTAREQYF.

This clonotype has ten or more counts. The chain is built from TRBV24-1 and TRBJ2-1; TRBD1 matches 12 bases. Per the germline V gene, CDR1 is KGHDR and CDR2 is SFDVKD. The CDR3 spans 15 residues. Trimming took 6 bases from V and 8 from J; bases not matched to a gene: 7. CDR3 amino acids: CATSRDRGPLDEQFF. CDR3 bases: TGTGCCACCAGTCGGGACAGGGGGCCTTTGGATGAGCAGTTCTTC.

In its sample, this clonotype was seen many times. The CDR3 DNA reads TGTGCCATCAGGACACTAAGCGGGGACTACAATGAGCAGTTCTTC. It translates to CAIRTLSGDYNEQFF. This chain links TRBV10-3 with TRBJ2-1; 7 nucleotides align to TRBD2. In germline, CDR1 is ENHRY, CDR2 SYGVKD. This CDR3 spans 15 amino acids. V dropped 6 bases and J dropped 3; count of bases not matched to a gene: 8.

This clonotype was seen ten or more times. The V call is TRBV6-1, the J call TRBJ2-5; 11 nucleotides align to TRBD2. The V segment lost 4 bases and the J segment 4 bases; nucleotides outside the gene matches: 8. The CDR3 is 16 residues long. CDR1 MNHNS and CDR2 SASEGT come from the germline V gene. The CDR3 DNA follows: TGTGCCAGCAGTGGTTATAGCGGGAGGGCCCTAGAGACCCAGTACTTC. Translating it yields CASSGYSGRALETQYF.

This clonotype was recorded many times. The V gene is TRBV7-9, the J gene TRBJ2-7; D not certain. The germline V gene has CDR1 SEHNR and CDR2 FQNEAQ (reference sequence). Deletions cut 4 bases from V and 3 bases from J, with 16 bases between. This CDR3 spans 15 amino acids. CDR3 sequence: CASSSTFGNGYEQYF. The CDR3 nucleotides are TGTGCCAGCAGCTCTACTTTTGGTAACGGCTACGAGCAGTACTTC.